The 14 T cell receptor beta chains given below trace back to one sample, sequenced in a study of shared clonotypes between healthy human individuals. Only in-frame clones appear in the TCRdb table, and some are missing; sequencing was by immunoSEQ multiplex PCR. The sample holds roughly 680,000 clones, over 55% seen once. Sequences were obtained from memory CD4+ T cells sorted from blood. Subset here: CD45RA-negative fraction. These receptors all come from a woman aged 25 to 39 in good health.

In its sample, this clone was seen a few times. The rearrangement joins TRBV7-9 to TRBJ1-3; D remains unclear. CDR1 and CDR2 from the germline V gene are SEHNR and FQNEAQ (reference sequence). There are 15 residues in the CDR3. Trimming removed 5 bases from V and 2 bases from J, with 13 bases in between. The CDR3 region has the DNA TGTGCCAGCAGCCCGAGGCGGGTAGCTGGAAACACCATATATTTT. Translation gives CASSPRRVAGNTIYF.

The genes are TRBV6-1 and TRBJ2-3, with D maybe TRBD1 (5 bases). Germline V CDR1 and CDR2: MNHNS, SASEGT. CDR3 length: 11 residues. The ends were cut back, 4 bases at V and 6 bases at J, with 5 bases in the middle. The CDR3 sequence is CASSGGDTQYF. Written as DNA, the CDR3 is TGTGCCAGCAGTGGGGGCGATACGCAGTATTTT.

The genes are TRBV28 and TRBJ2-3; TRBD2 agrees at 7 bases. V shed 3 bases and J 4 bases; nucleotides not matched to a gene: 7. The germline V gene encodes CDR1 MDHEN and CDR2 SYDVKM. The CDR3 length is 15 residues. Written as DNA, the CDR3 is TGTGCCAGCAGTTTGTTTGGTGGGGGGGCAGATACGCAGTATTTT. Translation: CASSLFGGGADTQYF.

A remark on this clone: Other DNA sequences in this sample translate to the same CDR3. V is TRBV4-2 and J is TRBJ2-7; 11 bases agree with TRBD2. CDR3 length: 15 amino acids. The germline gives CDR1 LGHNA, CDR2 YNFKEQ. Unmatched junction bases numbered 6, after V lost 1 base and J lost 7 bases. The CDR3 bases are TGTGCCAGCAGCCAAGCCGGGACTAGCGGTCTGGAGCAGTACTTC. The encoded protein is CASSQAGTSGLEQYF.

V is TRBV19 and J is TRBJ2-7; 13 nucleotides align to TRBD2. Germline V gene data show CDR1 as LNHDA and CDR2 as SQIVND (reference sequence). J was trimmed by 1 base and V by 2 bases; bases with no gene match: 5. The CDR3 spans 17 residues. This CDR3 reads CASSIRGLAGVSYEQYF. CDR3 nucleotide sequence: TGTGCCAGTAGTATACGTGGACTAGCGGGAGTTTCCTACGAGCAGTACTTC.

This clone was seen ten or more times. Other nucleotide sequences from this sample produce the same CDR3. The chain has TRBV6-1 and TRBJ1-2; 7 nucleotides line up with TRBD1. With V trimmed by 8 bases and J by 4 bases, 7 bases remained unmatched. There are 13 residues in the CDR3. CDR1 is MNHNS and CDR2 is SASEGT in the germline V gene. The CDR3: CASSLTGPYGYTF. Here the CDR3 DNA reads TGTGCCAGCTCCTTGACAGGGCCCTATGGCTACACCTTC.

This clone was seen more than once but under ten times. The V gene is TRBV6-1, the J gene TRBJ1-1; TRBD1 might be the D (5 bases). Between the trimmed V and J ends, which lost 2 bases and 4 bases, there was a span of 8 bases. This CDR3 has 13 residues. Germline lookup yields CDR1 MNHNS and CDR2 SASEGT. CDR3 sequence (DNA): TGTGCCAGCAGTGAACAAGGGGTCACTGAAGCTTTCTTT. It specifies CASSEQGVTEAFF.

This clone was counted only a few times. The chain recombines TRBV25-1 with TRBJ2-2, with D uncertain. Per the germline V gene, CDR1 is MGHDK and CDR2 is SYGVNS. The CDR3 runs to 12 residues. Trimming left V 0 bases short and J 7 bases short, with 3 bases between. CDR3 region: CASSEYNGELFF. CDR3 in DNA: TGTGCCAGCAGTGAATATAACGGGGAGCTGTTTTTT.

The chain has TRBV27 and TRBJ1-3; TRBD1 aligns across 8 bases. CDR3 length: 16 residues. From germline, CDR1 is MNHEY and CDR2 SMNVEV (reference sequence). The J segment lost 2 bases and the V segment lost 5 bases, leaving 8 bases of the junction unmatched. The DNA for the CDR3 is TGTGCCAGCAGTATCGGGACAGGCTTCCCTGGAAACACCATATATTTT. This translates into CASSIGTGFPGNTIYF.

The gene calls are TRBV19 and TRBJ2-2; maybe TRBD2 (6 bases). Trimming removed 7 bases from V and 4 bases from J, with 19 bases in between. Germline CDR1 reads LNHDA; CDR2 reads SQIVND (reference sequence). This CDR3 has 16 residues. The CDR3 DNA reads as TGTGCCAGTACTCCTGCCCGGGGGTCGAGCACCGGGGAGCTGTTTTTT. Protein product: CASTPARGSSTGELFF.

The chain recombines TRBV18 with TRBJ2-5, with D perhaps matching TRBD1 (6 bases). CDR1 KGHSH and CDR2 LQKENI come from the germline V gene. There are 14 residues in the CDR3. Trimming removed 6 bases from V and 4 bases from J, with 15 bases in between. The DNA of the CDR3 is TGTGCCAGCTCTCAACCAACAGGGATAGAGACCCAGTACTTC. Residues: CASSQPTGIETQYF.

Here the CDR3 reads CSVESDTQYF. DNA for the CDR3: TGCAGCGTTGAGTCAGATACGCAGTATTTT. V is TRBV29-1 and J is TRBJ2-3; D not resolved. CDR1 and CDR2 from the germline V gene are SQVTM and ANQGSEA. This CDR3 region has 10 residues. The V and J ends lost 3 bases and 4 bases respectively, with 2 bases between them.

The rearrangement links TRBV9 to TRBJ2-3, with D hard to call. The CDR3 is 13 amino acids. From germline, CDR1 is SGDLS and CDR2 YYNGEE. Deletions cut 0 bases from V and 5 bases from J, with 7 bases between. CDR3 amino acids: CASSVVWGDTQYF. The CDR3 nucleotides read TGTGCCAGCAGCGTAGTTTGGGGAGATACGCAGTATTTT.

For this clone: The same CDR3 is also encoded by other DNA sequences in this sample. CDR3 in amino acids: CASSFTTGGSYEQYF. DNA of the CDR3: TGTGCCAGCAGCTTCACAACAGGGGGCTCCTACGAGCAGTACTTC. The rearrangement uses TRBV11-2 and TRBJ2-7; 8 positions match TRBD1. The CDR3 consists of 15 residues. Germline assignment: CDR1 SGHAT and CDR2 FQNNGV. V shed 3 bases, J shed 0 bases, and the junction held 4 bases outside the gene matches.